The present T cell receptor (beta chain) was sequenced within a study of T cells in Graves' hyperthyroidism and ophthalmopathy. The source material, RNA transcripts, was used to amplify TCR beta CDR3 regions. First-round RT-PCR with HTBI primers amplified the TCR CDR3 region. A single record per CDR3 protein comes from TCRdb applying MiXCR to the multiplex PCR reads. The sample contains hundreds of thousands of distinct CDR3 sequences, about a sixth of which appear only once. Diagnoses were established using clinical symptoms, serum thyroxine and TRAb, thyroid ultrasound and orbital computed tomography. Cells are PBMCs isolated from more than 8.5 ml of fresh blood. Regarding the study as a whole: Most clonotypes expanded in the thyroid (above 0.001) were also present in blood.

Points on this clonotype: Its antigen remains unidentified.

The V and J ends lost 6 bases and 6 bases respectively, with 12 bases between them. This CDR3 contains 14 residues. This rearrangement joins TRBV12-3 or TRBV12-4 to TRBJ1-6; D is perhaps TRBD1 (6 bases). Sequenced: blood. The source is a woman aged 40 to 50 with Graves' ophthalmopathy. CDR3 loop: CASSTDRINSPLHF. The CDR3 DNA follows: TGTGCCAGCAGCACAGACAGGATTAATTCACCCCTCCACTTT.